The next 26 T cell receptor beta chains were all read from a single sample in a study of T cells after yellow fever vaccination. MiXCR, run by TCRdb on the 5' RACE reads, gives a single entry per CDR3 protein. The sample holds 450,000 to 600,000 distinct CDR3 sequences; about 13% are singletons and the top ten take around 15%. The starting material was PBMCs, obtained on the day of the yellow fever booster vaccination. These receptors were taken from a man between 25 and 39 years old who received the YFV17D yellow fever vaccine.

This chain links TRBV5-1 with TRBJ2-5, with unresolved D. This CDR3 region has 14 residues. Germline V gene data show CDR1 as SGHRS and CDR2 as YFSETQ. Trimming took off 4 bases at V and 1 base at J, with 11 bases between the two ends. The CDR3 reads CASSLVGFQETQYF. The CDR3 region has the DNA TGCGCCAGCAGCCTGGTGGGCTTCCAAGAGACCCAGTACTTC.

There are a few counts of this clonotype. V and J are TRBV6-1 and TRBJ2-7; D unclear. The CDR3 length is 13 residues. Germline lookup yields CDR1 MNHNS and CDR2 SASEGT. V was cut by 5 bases and J by 3 bases, with 11 bases left in between. CDR3 amino acids: CASSPPLLYEQYF. The CDR3 bases are TGTGCCAGCAGTCCCCCCCTCCTCTACGAGCAGTACTTC.

The chain combines TRBV28 with TRBJ2-7; TRBD1 agrees at 10 bases. V dropped 3 bases and J dropped 2; count of bases not matched to a gene: 7. This CDR3 has 16 residues. The germline V gene has CDR1 MDHEN and CDR2 SYDVKM. In nucleotides, the CDR3 is TGTGCCAGCAGTTTCGGGGGACAGGGGCGCACCTACGAGCAGTACTTC. Translation: CASSFGGQGRTYEQYF.

This clonotype was recorded a few times. The rearrangement uses TRBV5-1 and TRBJ2-1, with 11 bases that match TRBD2. Germline CDR1 reads SGHRS; CDR2 reads YFSETQ. The CDR3 has 15 residues. Unmatched junction bases numbered 3, after V lost 0 bases and J lost 7 bases. The CDR3 nucleotides are TGCGCCAGCAGCTTGGATAGCGGGAGGGTTAATGAGCAGTTCTTC. Translating gives CASSLDSGRVNEQFF. Full variable domain (remainder filled in from reference TRBV5-1 and TRBJ2-1): KAGVTQTPRYLIKTRGQQVTLSCSPISGHRSVSWYQQTPGQGLQFLFEYFSETQRNKGNFPGRFSGRQFSNSRSEMNVSTLELGDSALYLCASSLDSGRVNEQFFGPGTRLTVL.

The CDR3: CASSLETGGLTDTQYF. In DNA form, the CDR3 reads TGCGCCAGCAGCTTAGAGACAGGGGGCCTCACAGATACGCAGTATTTT. The chain carries TRBV5-1 and TRBJ2-3; 10 bases are a match to TRBD1. In germline, CDR1 is SGHRS, CDR2 YFSETQ. This CDR3 has 16 amino acids. V shed 2 bases, J shed 2 bases, and the junction held 5 bases outside the gene matches. The complete variable domain, with remaining parts taken from reference TRBV5-1 and TRBJ2-3, reads KAGVTQTPRYLIKTRGQQVTLSCSPISGHRSVSWYQQTPGQGLQFLFEYFSETQRNKGNFPGRFSGRQFSNSRSEMNVSTLELGDSALYLCASSLETGGLTDTQYFGPGTRLTVL.

This clonotype showed up just a few times. This chain joins TRBV2 and TRBJ2-1; 7 nucleotides align to TRBD2. The trim removed 8 bases at V and 5 bases at J, leaving 9 bases unmatched. The CDR3 has 14 residues. CDR1 and CDR2 (germline): SNHLY, FYNNEI. CDR3 sequence: CASQKREGHNEQFF. As DNA, the CDR3 is TGTGCCAGCCAAAAGCGGGAAGGACACAATGAGCAGTTCTTC.

This clonotype turned up a few times. The chain couples TRBV24-1 to TRBJ2-1, with D unclear. Germline assignment: CDR1 KGHDR and CDR2 SFDVKD. The V gene lost 3 bases and the J gene lost 4 bases, with 18 bases spanning the gap. CDR3 length equals 17 residues. The CDR3 nucleotides read TGTGCCACCAGTGATCCCTCTACGGGCGGTTCATACAATGAGCAGTTCTTC. Encoded protein: CATSDPSTGGSYNEQFF.

This chain connects TRBV18 to TRBJ2-3; 12 nucleotides agree with TRBD1. V lost 6 bases to trimming and J lost 4 bases; unmatched junction nucleotides: 5. Per germline, CDR1 KGHSH and CDR2 LQKENI. The CDR3 totals 15 residues. CDR3: CASSGDRGQADTQYF. DNA of the CDR3: TGTGCCAGCTCCGGGGACAGGGGGCAAGCAGATACGCAGTATTTT.

This clonotype was seen repeatedly, ten times or more. This rearrangement joins TRBV12-3 or TRBV12-4 to TRBJ2-7, with 8 bases fitting TRBD2. V shed 1 base, J shed 3 bases, and the junction held 11 bases outside the gene matches. This CDR3 comprises 17 residues. CDR3: CASSLGFRREALYEQYF. In DNA, the CDR3 is TGTGCCAGCAGTTTAGGGTTTAGGCGGGAGGCCCTCTACGAGCAGTACTTC.

Details on this clonotype: This may come from a read error, since a much larger clone is one base off. The chain is built from TRBV7-3 and TRBJ2-3, with 7 bases that match TRBD2. The V segment lost 6 bases and the J segment 5 bases; nucleotides outside the gene matches: 8. The germline CDR1 and CDR2 sequences are SGHTA and FQGTGA. The CDR3 is 14 residues long. CDR3 protein: CASSRTRGIDTQYF. CDR3 coding DNA: TGTGCCAGCAGTCGGACTAGAGGGATAGATACGCAGTATTTT.

This clonotype was counted a few times. This chain joins TRBV4-2 and TRBJ2-3, with TRBD2 matching 16 bases. This CDR3 is built from 18 residues. The germline V gene encodes CDR1 LGHNA and CDR2 YNFKEQ. V shed 4 bases, J shed 4 bases, and the junction held 8 bases outside the gene matches. The CDR3 sequence: CASSLGTSGRAGSDTQYF. The CDR3 DNA is TGTGCCAGCAGCCTCGGGACTAGCGGGAGGGCCGGGTCAGATACGCAGTATTTT.

This clonotype was detected a few times. The CDR3 coding sequence is TGTGCCAGCAACGGGGTGCCAGATACGCAGTATTTT. The encoded protein is CASNGVPDTQYF. The chain links TRBV7-9 to TRBJ2-3; D perhaps matches TRBD2 (5 bases). Germline V lookup: CDR1 SEHNR, CDR2 FQNEAQ (reference sequence). Trimming took 7 bases from V and 4 from J, leaving 9 bases between them. The CDR3 runs to 12 residues.

This clonotype was picked up a small number of times. The chain combines TRBV28 with TRBJ2-1; 8 bases are a match to TRBD2. Germline CDR1 and CDR2: MDHEN and SYDVKM. The CDR3 spans 17 residues. With 1 base clipped from V and 0 bases from J, the junction kept 5 bases outside the gene matches. The CDR3 sequence is CASSLSTSGSSYNEQFF. The DNA of the CDR3 is TGTGCCAGCAGTTTATCTACGAGCGGGAGCTCCTACAATGAGCAGTTCTTC.

The chain combines TRBV6-2 or TRBV6-3 with TRBJ1-1; maybe TRBD1 (5 bases). In germline, CDR1 is MNHEY, CDR2 SVGEGT. Trimming removed 2 bases from V and 6 bases from J, with 25 bases in between. The CDR3 loop spans 18 amino acids. The CDR3 region is CASSYATVGRGRSPEAFF. The CDR3 DNA sequence: TGTGCCAGCAGTTACGCGACAGTCGGCCGGGGTCGGTCTCCTGAAGCTTTCTTT.

V gene TRBV15 combines with J gene TRBJ2-3; D possibly matches TRBD1 or TRBD2 (5 bases each). Germline V gives CDR1 LNHNV, CDR2 YYDKDF (reference sequence). The CDR3 is 15 residues long. Deletions cut 3 bases from V and 4 bases from J, with 14 bases between. The CDR3 sequence: CATSRARGEADTQYF. CDR3 DNA: TGTGCCACCAGCAGGGCGAGGGGCGAAGCAGATACGCAGTATTTT.

The V gene is TRBV12-3 or TRBV12-4, the J gene TRBJ2-1, with 13 bases that match TRBD2. CDR3 length: 15 residues. The J segment lost 5 bases and the V segment lost 8 bases, leaving 6 bases of the junction unmatched. DNA of the CDR3: TGTGCCAGCTGGGGGGGGACTAGCGGGAACAATGAGCAGTTCTTC. The encoded protein is CASWGGTSGNNEQFF.

This clonotype showed up just a few times. The CDR3 nucleotides read TGTGCCAGCAGCTTCTGGGGGGAGGAGGTCATGGATACGCAGTATTTT. Translated, it gives CASSFWGEEVMDTQYF. The chain uses TRBV7-2 and TRBJ2-3; perhaps TRBD2 as D (6 bases). The CDR3 loop spans 16 amino acids. V lost 3 bases and J lost 6, with 19 bases in between. Germline loops: CDR1 SGHTA, CDR2 FQGNSA.

The rearrangement links TRBV2 to TRBJ2-6; weak D call: TRBD1 (6 bases). This CDR3 comprises 15 residues. V was clipped by 7 bases and J by 3 bases, with 13 bases between them. Looked up from germline, CDR1 is SNHLY and CDR2 is FYNNEI. CDR3 nucleotides: TGTGCCAGCACCCTAAGGACAGATGGGGCCAACGTCCTGACTTTC. As protein: CASTLRTDGANVLTF.

The J gene is TRBJ2-3, the V gene TRBV4-2; TRBD2 might be the D (5 bases). Looked up from germline, CDR1 is LGHNA and CDR2 is YNFKEQ. The CDR3 is 14 amino acids. Trimming removed 0 bases at V and 6 bases at J, with 10 bases between. CDR3 nucleotide sequence: TGTGCCAGCAGCCAAGATCGAGGGTCCGATACGCAGTATTTT. Translation gives CASSQDRGSDTQYF.

This chain links TRBV11-2 with TRBJ2-1; 8 nucleotides agree with TRBD2. The CDR3 loop spans 15 amino acids. CDR1 SGHAT and CDR2 FQNNGV come from the germline V gene. Trimming cost V 4 bases and J 2 bases; bases outside gene matches: 4. The CDR3 DNA sequence: TGTGCCAGCAGCTACACTAGCGGCACCTACAATGAGCAGTTCTTC. It translates to CASSYTSGTYNEQFF.

This clonotype has just one count. This rearrangement joins TRBV2 to TRBJ2-1; the match to TRBD2 covers 13 bases. The germline V gene has CDR1 SNHLY and CDR2 FYNNEI. The CDR3 sequence is 18 residues long. The V gene end was trimmed by 10 bases and the J gene end by 0 bases; junction bases not matched to a gene: 12. The CDR3 DNA reads as TGTGCCATCTGTTCCCTTAGGACTAGCGGGAGCTCCTACAATGAGCAGTTCTTC. This encodes CAICSLRTSGSSYNEQFF. The variable domain in full, with the rest retrieved from reference TRBV2 and TRBJ2-1, is EPEVTQTPSHQVTQMGQEVILRCVPISNHLYFYWYRQILGQKVEFLVSFYNNEISEKSEIFDDQFSVERPDGSNFTLKIRSTKLEDSAMYFCAICSLRTSGSSYNEQFFGPGTRLTVL.

The rearrangement joins TRBV5-4 to TRBJ2-5; TRBD1 matches 10 bases. J lost 5 bases, V lost 4 bases, and 8 bases had no gene match. CDR1 and CDR2 from the germline V gene are SGHNT and YYREEE (reference sequence). This CDR3 is 15 amino acids long. The CDR3 spells CASSGSDRGLETQYF. The CDR3 nucleotides read TGTGCCAGCAGCGGATCGGACAGGGGGTTGGAGACCCAGTACTTC.

The chain couples TRBV10-3 to TRBJ1-1; no clear D gene. The CDR3 contains 16 residues. The V and J ends lost 0 bases and 1 base respectively, with 12 bases between them. Per germline, CDR1 ENHRY and CDR2 SYGVKD. CDR3 sequence (DNA): TGTGCCATCAGTGAGTCTCCAGGCAGGTCGAACACTGAAGCTTTCTTT. This translates into CAISESPGRSNTEAFF.

This clonotype appeared a few times. This chain connects TRBV20-1 to TRBJ2-3, with TRBD2 matching 8 bases. In germline, CDR1 is DFQATT, CDR2 SNEGSKA (reference sequence). V lost 8 bases and J lost 5; bases outside the gene matches: 9. This CDR3 region has 13 residues. For the CDR3, the DNA is TGCAGTACCGACGGGAGGGCCCTAGATACGCAGTATTTT. Encoded protein: CSTDGRALDTQYF.

The rearrangement joins TRBV7-2 to TRBJ2-1; TRBD2 is a possible D gene (6 bases). The germline V and J ends were trimmed by 4 bases and 2 bases, with 12 bases remaining between them. Germline V gives CDR1 SGHTA, CDR2 FQGNSA. This CDR3 contains 15 residues. CDR3 in amino acids: CASSSGLGPYNEQFF. The CDR3 DNA reads as TGTGCCAGCAGCTCGGGACTGGGTCCCTACAATGAGCAGTTCTTC.

This CDR3 is CASSLSGRVDEQFF. CDR3 nucleotide sequence: TGTGCCAGCAGCTTATCCGGCAGGGTCGATGAGCAGTTCTTC. The chain has TRBV7-8 and TRBJ2-1; a possible D gene is TRBD1 (5 bases). Trimming cost V 2 bases and J 8 bases, with 13 bases left between them. Germline V lookup: CDR1 SGHVS, CDR2 FQNEAQ. The CDR3 spans 14 residues.